The 14 T cell receptor beta chains below were found in one sample sequenced in a study of vaccination effects on CD4 cells after COVID-19. Their antigens are not known. Antigen-specific CD4+ T cells expanded by the ViraFEST assay with viral peptide pools were then sequenced. Following an approximately ten-day culture, CD4+ T cells were purified. In the vaccine recipients, nucleocapsid antibodies were negative and there was no prior SARS-CoV-2 infection. Libraries were prepared by immunoSEQ multiplex PCR; TCRdb keeps only in-frame clonotypes and omits some of them. The sample carries tens of thousands of clones, around 77% recorded once. The starting material was CD4+ T cells from PBMCs cultured with HCoV-NL63 spike peptides, obtained before COVID-19 vaccination. The receptors were sampled from a human donor who received a COVID-19 vaccine.

A few counts support this clone. The chain carries TRBV3-1 (or the pseudogene TRBV3-2) and TRBJ2-1; 7 bases are shared with TRBD2. The germline gives CDR1 LGHDT, CDR2 YNNKEL (reference sequence). The CDR3 consists of 16 residues. Trimming removed 4 bases from V and 6 bases from J; junction bases left unmatched: 12. CDR3 in amino acids: CASSLKGGGGVNEQFF. The DNA for the CDR3 is TGTGCCAGCAGCCTCAAAGGAGGCGGGGGAGTCAATGAGCAGTTCTTC.

V is TRBV25-1 and J is TRBJ1-2, with 8 positions matching TRBD1. The V segment lost 3 bases and the J segment 4 bases; nucleotides outside the gene matches: 10. There are 16 residues in the CDR3. CDR1 MGHDK and CDR2 SYGVNS come from the germline V gene. The CDR3 loop reads CASSDSGTGDTYGYTF. Written as DNA, the CDR3 is TGTGCCAGCAGTGATTCCGGGACAGGAGATACCTATGGCTACACCTTC.

V and J are TRBV7-9 and TRBJ2-7; TRBD1 matches 10 bases. CDR3 size: 17 residues. The germline V gene encodes CDR1 SEHNR and CDR2 FQNEAQ (reference sequence). With V trimmed by 5 bases and J by 4 bases, 14 bases remained unmatched. The CDR3 spells CASSLTLLPGQGYEQYV. The CDR3 DNA reads as TGTGCCAGCAGCCTTACCTTACTGCCGGGACAGGGGTACGAGCAGTACGTC.

The V and J genes are TRBV7-2 and TRBJ2-3, with D unresolved. The germline gives CDR1 SGHTA, CDR2 FQGNSA. The CDR3 contains 12 residues. Trimming took 0 bases from V and 5 from J, leaving 3 bases between them. The CDR3 is CASSLARDTQYF. The DNA of the CDR3 is TGTGCCAGCAGCTTAGCTAGAGATACGCAGTATTTT.

The chain uses TRBV9 and TRBJ2-1; D is uncertain. Trimming pared 1 base from V and 4 bases from J, leaving 6 bases between. The CDR3 has 13 residues. Germline CDR1 reads SGDLS; CDR2 reads YYNGEE. Here the CDR3 reads CASSVQQYNEQFF. The DNA of the CDR3 is TGTGCCAGCAGCGTACAGCAATACAATGAGCAGTTCTTC.

In its sample, this clone was seen once. The rearrangement links TRBV9 to TRBJ1-4; TRBD1 might be the D (5 bases). This CDR3 has 15 residues. The germline V gene has CDR1 SGDLS and CDR2 YYNGEE. Trimming pared 6 bases from V and 3 bases from J, leaving 15 bases between. The CDR3 is CASTHPGRSNEKLFF. CDR3 nucleotide sequence: TGTGCCAGCACCCATCCGGGACGGTCTAATGAAAAACTGTTTTTT.

The rearrangement uses TRBV6-5 and TRBJ1-2; TRBD1 agrees at 10 bases. The CDR3 spans 13 residues. After removal of 7 bases from V and 4 bases from J, the junction contained 3 bases not matched to a gene. CDR1 MNHEY and CDR2 SVGAGI come from the germline V gene. Written as DNA, the CDR3 is TGTGCCAGCACCCGGGACAGGGGCTATGGCTACACCTTC. Translated, it gives CASTRDRGYGYTF.

This rearrangement joins TRBV4-1 to TRBJ1-6; D not resolved. Germline CDR1 and CDR2: MGHRA and YSYEKL. The ends were cut back, 1 base at V and 6 bases at J, with 10 bases in the middle. The CDR3 is made up of 15 amino acids. CDR3: CASSQVWLSNSPLHF. The CDR3 DNA is TGCGCCAGCAGCCAAGTGTGGCTAAGTAATTCACCCCTCCACTTT.

This chain links TRBV7-9 with TRBJ1-1, with D unclear. The CDR3 loop spans 11 amino acids. V gave up 8 bases and J gave up 8 bases, with 12 bases separating them. Looked up from germline, CDR1 is SEHNR and CDR2 is FQNEAQ (reference sequence). For the CDR3, the DNA is TGTGCCAGCGTGAGGGAAGGGGAAGCTTTCTTT. This encodes CASVREGEAFF.

This clone was detected a few times. The genes are TRBV29-1 and TRBJ1-2; maybe TRBD1 (5 bases). The CDR3 has 13 amino acids. Germline V gene data show CDR1 as SQVTM and CDR2 as ANQGSEA. Trimming removed 7 bases at V and 4 bases at J, with 16 bases between. The CDR3 is CSAWGTETYGYTF. CDR3 bases: TGCAGCGCCTGGGGCACAGAAACCTATGGCTACACCTTC.

This clone was detected once. The chain couples TRBV9 to TRBJ2-1; TRBD2 matches at 9 bases. Germline CDR1 and CDR2: SGDLS and YYNGEE. V lost 4 bases and J lost 6; bases outside the gene matches: 8. The CDR3 totals 15 residues. CDR3 protein: CASSLRGGRRNEQFF. CDR3 DNA sequence: TGTGCCAGCAGCTTGCGGGGGGGCCGGCGCAATGAGCAGTTCTTC.

In its sample, this clone was seen once. This chain links TRBV6-5 with TRBJ1-4; D remains unclear. Germline V gene lookup returns CDR1 MNHEY and CDR2 SVGAGI. The CDR3 has 13 residues. V was clipped by 6 bases and J by 6 bases, with 11 bases between them. The CDR3 region is CASSVWTDEKLFF. The CDR3 nucleotides are TGTGCCAGCAGCGTCTGGACGGATGAAAAACTGTTTTTT.

The chain employs TRBV5-1 and TRBJ2-1; 10 bases agree with TRBD1. Germline V gene data show CDR1 as SGHRS and CDR2 as YFSETQ. V lost 0 bases and J lost 3; bases outside the gene matches: 3. This CDR3 is built from 16 residues. The CDR3 DNA reads as TGCGCCAGCAGCTTGGGACAGGGGGCTTACTACAATGAGCAGTTCTTC. Translating it yields CASSLGQGAYYNEQFF.

This sequence joins TRBV24-1 and TRBJ1-2; D might be TRBD1 (5 bases). This CDR3 is 14 amino acids long. Germline CDR1 is KGHDR and CDR2 is SFDVKD. The ends were cut back, 3 bases at V and 4 bases at J, with 11 bases in the middle. The CDR3 is CATSDAAGGYGYTF. CDR3 DNA sequence: TGTGCCACCAGTGATGCGGCCGGGGGCTATGGCTACACCTTC.